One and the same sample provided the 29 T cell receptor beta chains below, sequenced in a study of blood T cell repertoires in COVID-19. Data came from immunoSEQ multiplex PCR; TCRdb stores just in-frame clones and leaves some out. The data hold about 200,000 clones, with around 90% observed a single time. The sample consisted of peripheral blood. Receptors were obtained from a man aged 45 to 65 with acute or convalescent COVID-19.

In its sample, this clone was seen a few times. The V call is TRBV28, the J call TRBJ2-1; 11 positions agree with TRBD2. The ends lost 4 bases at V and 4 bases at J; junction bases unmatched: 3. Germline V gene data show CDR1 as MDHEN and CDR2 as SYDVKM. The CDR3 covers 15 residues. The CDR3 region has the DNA TGTGCCAGCAGTTGGACTAGCGGGCGATACAATGAGCAGTTCTTC. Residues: CASSWTSGRYNEQFF.

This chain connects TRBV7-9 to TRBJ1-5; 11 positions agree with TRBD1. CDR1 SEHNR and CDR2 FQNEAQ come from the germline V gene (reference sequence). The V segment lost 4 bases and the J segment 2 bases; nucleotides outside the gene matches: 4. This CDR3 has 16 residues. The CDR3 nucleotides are TGTGCCAGCAGCTCGTGGACAGGGGGCGGCAATCAGCCCCAGCATTTT. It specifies CASSSWTGGGNQPQHF.

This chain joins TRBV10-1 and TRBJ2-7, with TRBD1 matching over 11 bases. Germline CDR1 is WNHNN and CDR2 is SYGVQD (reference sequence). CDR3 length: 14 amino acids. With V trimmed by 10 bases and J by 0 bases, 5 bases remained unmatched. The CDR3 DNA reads TGCGCCATTGACGGGACAGGGGGCTCCTACGAGCAGTACGTC. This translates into CAIDGTGGSYEQYV.

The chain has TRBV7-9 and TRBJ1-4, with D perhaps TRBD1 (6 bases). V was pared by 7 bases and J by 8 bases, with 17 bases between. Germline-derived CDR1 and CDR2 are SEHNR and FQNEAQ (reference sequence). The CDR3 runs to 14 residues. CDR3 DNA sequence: TGTGCCAGCATTGACGACAGGCTGGGGGAAAAACTGTTTTTT. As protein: CASIDDRLGEKLFF.

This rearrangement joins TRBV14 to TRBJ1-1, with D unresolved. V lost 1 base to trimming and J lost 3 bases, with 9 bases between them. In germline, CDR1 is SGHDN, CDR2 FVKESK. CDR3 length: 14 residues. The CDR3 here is CASSQVGQDTEAFF. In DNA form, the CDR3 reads TGTGCCAGCAGCCAAGTTGGGCAGGACACTGAAGCTTTCTTT.

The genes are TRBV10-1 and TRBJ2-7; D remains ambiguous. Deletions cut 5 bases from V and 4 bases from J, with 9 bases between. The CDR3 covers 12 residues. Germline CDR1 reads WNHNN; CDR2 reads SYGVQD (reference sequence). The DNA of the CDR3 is TGCGCCAGCAGTCGGCAGGCTTACGAGCAGTACGTC. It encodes CASSRQAYEQYV.

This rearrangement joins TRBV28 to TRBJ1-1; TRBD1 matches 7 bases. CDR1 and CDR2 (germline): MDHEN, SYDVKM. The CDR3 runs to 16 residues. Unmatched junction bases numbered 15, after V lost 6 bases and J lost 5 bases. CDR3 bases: TGTGCCAGCAGCCCCCCCCGGGCAGGGGGAGGTACTGAAGCTTTCTTT. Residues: CASSPPRAGGGTEAFF.

The CDR3 protein is CASSLEGQGLNTNEKLFF. For the CDR3, the DNA is TGTGCCAGCAGCTTAGAAGGTCAGGGACTTAACACTAATGAAAAACTGTTTTTT. This chain connects TRBV13 to TRBJ1-4, with D possibly matching TRBD1 (5 bases). The germline gives CDR1 PRHDT, CDR2 FYEKMQ (reference sequence). Trimming cost V 1 base and J 2 bases, with 17 bases left between them. CDR3 length equals 18 residues.

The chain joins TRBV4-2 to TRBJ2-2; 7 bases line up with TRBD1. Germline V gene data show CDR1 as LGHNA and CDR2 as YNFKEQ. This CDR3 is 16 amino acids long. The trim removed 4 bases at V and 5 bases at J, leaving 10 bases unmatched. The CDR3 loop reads CASSLRDRDFTGELFF. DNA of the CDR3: TGTGCCAGCAGCCTCCGGGACAGAGACTTTACCGGGGAGCTGTTTTTT.

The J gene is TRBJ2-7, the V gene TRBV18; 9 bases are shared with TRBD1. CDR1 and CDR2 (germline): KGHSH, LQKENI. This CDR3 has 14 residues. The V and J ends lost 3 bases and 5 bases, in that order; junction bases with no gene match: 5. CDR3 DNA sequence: TGTGCCAGCTCACCCGGACAGGGGATCAACGAGCAGTACTTC. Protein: CASSPGQGINEQYF.

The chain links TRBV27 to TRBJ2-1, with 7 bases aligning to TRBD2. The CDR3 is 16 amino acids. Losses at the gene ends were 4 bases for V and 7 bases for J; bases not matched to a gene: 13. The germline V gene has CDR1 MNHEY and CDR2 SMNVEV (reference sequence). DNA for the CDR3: TGTGCCAGCAGTTGGGACTACTCCCCCCCGGGGAATGAGCAGTTCTTC. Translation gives CASSWDYSPPGNEQFF.

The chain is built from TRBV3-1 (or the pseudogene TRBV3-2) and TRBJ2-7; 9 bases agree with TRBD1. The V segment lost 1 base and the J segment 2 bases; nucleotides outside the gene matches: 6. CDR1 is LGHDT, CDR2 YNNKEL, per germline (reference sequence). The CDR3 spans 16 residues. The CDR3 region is CASSQAWGQGTYEQYF. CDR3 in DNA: TGTGCCAGCAGCCAAGCATGGGGACAGGGAACCTACGAGCAGTACTTC.

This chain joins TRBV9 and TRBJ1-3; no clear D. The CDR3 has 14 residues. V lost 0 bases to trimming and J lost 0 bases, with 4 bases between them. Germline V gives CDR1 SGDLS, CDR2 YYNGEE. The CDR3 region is CASSVDSSGNTIYF. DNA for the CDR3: TGTGCCAGCAGCGTAGACAGCTCTGGAAACACCATATATTTT.

The chain's CDR3 is CASSETGVNTEAFF. DNA for the CDR3: TGTGCCAGCAGTGAAACAGGGGTAAACACTGAAGCTTTCTTT. The V call is TRBV6-1, the J call TRBJ1-1, with 7 bases that match TRBD1. From germline, CDR1 is MNHNS and CDR2 SASEGT. Unmatched junction bases numbered 2, after V lost 2 bases and J lost 2 bases. The CDR3 loop spans 14 amino acids.

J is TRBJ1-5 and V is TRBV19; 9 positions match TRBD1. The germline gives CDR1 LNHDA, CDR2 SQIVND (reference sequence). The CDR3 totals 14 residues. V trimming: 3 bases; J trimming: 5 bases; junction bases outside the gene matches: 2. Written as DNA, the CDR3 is TGTGCCAGTAGTATTTGGGACAGGGATCAGCCCCAGCATTTT. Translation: CASSIWDRDQPQHF.

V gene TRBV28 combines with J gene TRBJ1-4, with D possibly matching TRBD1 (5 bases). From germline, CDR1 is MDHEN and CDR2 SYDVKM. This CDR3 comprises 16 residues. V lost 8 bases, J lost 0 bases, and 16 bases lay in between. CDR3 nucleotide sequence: TGTGCCAGCGCAGTGGGGGGTAAACCAACTAATGAAAAACTGTTTTTT. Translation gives CASAVGGKPTNEKLFF.

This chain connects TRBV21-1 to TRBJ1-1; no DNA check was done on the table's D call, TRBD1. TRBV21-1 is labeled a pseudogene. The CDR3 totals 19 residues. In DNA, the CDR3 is TGTGCCAGCAGCAAAAAGTGGCTACAGGGGAATGGCCTGAACACTGAAGCTTTCTTT. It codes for CASSKKWLQGNGLNTEAFF.

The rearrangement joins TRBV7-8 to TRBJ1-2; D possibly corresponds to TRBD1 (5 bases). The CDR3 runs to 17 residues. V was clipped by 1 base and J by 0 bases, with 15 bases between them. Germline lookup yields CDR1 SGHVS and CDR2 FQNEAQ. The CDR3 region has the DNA TGTGCCAGCAGCTTAGATAGAGACAGAGCATCTAACTATGGCTACACCTTC. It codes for CASSLDRDRASNYGYTF.

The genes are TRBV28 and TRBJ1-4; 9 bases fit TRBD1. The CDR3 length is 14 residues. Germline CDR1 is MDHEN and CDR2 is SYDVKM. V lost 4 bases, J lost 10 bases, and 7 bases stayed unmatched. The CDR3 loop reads CASSSGQGTGKLFF. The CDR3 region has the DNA TGTGCCAGCAGTTCCGGACAGGGGACTGGAAAACTGTTTTTT.

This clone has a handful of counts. As DNA, the CDR3 is TGTGCCAGCAGCGTAGACTCGGGGTCTGGAAACACCATATATTTT. This translates into CASSVDSGSGNTIYF. J is TRBJ1-3 and V is TRBV9; D is unclear. V lost 0 bases, J lost 1 base, and 8 bases lay in between. Germline-derived CDR1 and CDR2 are SGDLS and YYNGEE. The CDR3 totals 15 residues.

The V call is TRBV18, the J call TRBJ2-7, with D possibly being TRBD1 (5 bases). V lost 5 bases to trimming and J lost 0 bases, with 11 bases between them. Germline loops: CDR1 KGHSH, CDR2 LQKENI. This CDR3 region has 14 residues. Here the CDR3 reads CASSARTNSYEQYF. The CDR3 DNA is TGTGCCAGCTCAGCGAGGACAAACTCCTACGAGCAGTACTTC.

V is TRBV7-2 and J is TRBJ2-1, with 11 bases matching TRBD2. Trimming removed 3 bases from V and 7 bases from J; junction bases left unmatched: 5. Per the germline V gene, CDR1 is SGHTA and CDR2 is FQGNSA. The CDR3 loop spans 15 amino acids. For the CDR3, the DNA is TGTGCCAGCAGCTTTAGCGGGGGGGCGAGAAATGAGCAGTTCTTC. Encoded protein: CASSFSGGARNEQFF.

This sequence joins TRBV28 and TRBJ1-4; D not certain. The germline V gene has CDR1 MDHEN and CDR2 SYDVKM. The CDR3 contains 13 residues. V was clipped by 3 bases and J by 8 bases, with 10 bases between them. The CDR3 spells CASSFGSGEKLFF. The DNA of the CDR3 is TGTGCCAGCAGTTTTGGGTCGGGGGAAAAACTGTTTTTT.

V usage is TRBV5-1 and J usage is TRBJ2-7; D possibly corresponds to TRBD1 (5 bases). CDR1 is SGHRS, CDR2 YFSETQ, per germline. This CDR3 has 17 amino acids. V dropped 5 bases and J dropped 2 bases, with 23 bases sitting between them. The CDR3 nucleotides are TGCGCCAGCAGTGACGGTGAAATGGCAGGGCAGACCTACGAGCAGTACGTC. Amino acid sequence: CASSDGEMAGQTYEQYV.

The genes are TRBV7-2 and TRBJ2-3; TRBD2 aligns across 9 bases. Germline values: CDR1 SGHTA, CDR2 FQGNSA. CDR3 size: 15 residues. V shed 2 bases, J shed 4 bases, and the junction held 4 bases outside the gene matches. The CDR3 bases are TGTGCCAGCAGCTTAAAGGCTAGCGGGGCAGATACGCAGTATTTT. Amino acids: CASSLKASGADTQYF.

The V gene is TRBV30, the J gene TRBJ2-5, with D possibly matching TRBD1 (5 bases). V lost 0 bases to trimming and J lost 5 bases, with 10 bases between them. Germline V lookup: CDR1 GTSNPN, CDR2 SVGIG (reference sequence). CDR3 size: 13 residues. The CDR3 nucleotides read TGTGCCTGGAGTGTATATGGGGCGGAGACCCAGTACTTC. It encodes CAWSVYGAETQYF.

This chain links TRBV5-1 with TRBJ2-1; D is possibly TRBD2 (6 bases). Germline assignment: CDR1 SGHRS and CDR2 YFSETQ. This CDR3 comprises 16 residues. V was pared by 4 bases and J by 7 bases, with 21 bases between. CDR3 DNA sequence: TGCGCCAGCAGCCCTACCGGCGGGACCCAAAGTAATGAGCAGTTCTTC. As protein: CASSPTGGTQSNEQFF.

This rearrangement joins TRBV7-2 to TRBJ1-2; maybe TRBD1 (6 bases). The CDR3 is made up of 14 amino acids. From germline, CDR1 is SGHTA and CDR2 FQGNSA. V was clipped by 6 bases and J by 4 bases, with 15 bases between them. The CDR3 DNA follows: TGTGCCAGCAGGGAAGGGGGAGGGGGCTATGGCTACACCTTC. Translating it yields CASREGGGGYGYTF.

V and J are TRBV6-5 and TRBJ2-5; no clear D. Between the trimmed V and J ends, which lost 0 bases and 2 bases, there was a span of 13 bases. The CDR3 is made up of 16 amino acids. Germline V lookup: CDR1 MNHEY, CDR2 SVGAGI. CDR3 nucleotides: TGTGCCAGCAGTTACTCTCTCGACCTAGTACAAGAGACCCAGTACTTC. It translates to CASSYSLDLVQETQYF.